The 2 T cell receptor beta chains in this list originate from one sample, sequenced in a study of T cell responses to AZD1222 COVID-19 vaccine. Clones were read by immunoSEQ multiplex PCR, and TCRdb kept only the in-frame ones, dropping some. The sample lists about 160,000 clones, about 90% seen once, with 1.5% to 2% in the top ten. This specimen consisted of peripheral blood, obtained on day 0 of AZD1222 vaccination. These receptors were taken from an adult in good health.

V and J are TRBV5-5 and TRBJ1-5; 9 nucleotides line up with TRBD1. Germline lookup yields CDR1 SGHKS and CDR2 YYEKEE (reference sequence). The CDR3 length is 16 residues. After removal of 1 base from V and 5 bases from J, the junction contained 7 bases not matched to a gene. The CDR3 DNA sequence: TGTGCCAGCAGCTTGCTTCCGGGACAGGGATATCAGCCCCAGCATTTT. The encoded protein is CASSLLPGQGYQPQHF.

The V gene is TRBV4-1, the J gene TRBJ2-1; D may be TRBD2 (5 bases). The germline gives CDR1 MGHRA, CDR2 YSYEKL. This CDR3 contains 18 residues. V shed 1 base and J shed 2 bases, with 18 bases lying between them. CDR3 in DNA: TGCGCCAGCAGCCAAGTAGATCTGGGGATGAGGGCCTACAATGAGCAGTTCTTC. It is translated as CASSQVDLGMRAYNEQFF.